This entry is about one T cell receptor beta chain. Authors' processing steps: For nucleated cells, counts were estimated from reference gene primer amplification. Using immunoSEQ multiplex PCR, the repertoire was profiled, and TCRdb retains in-frame clones only, with some absent. The V and J calls and clone size come from that table; D and trimming were worked out from the DNA. The data show approximately 61,000 clones, 70% to 80% seen once. The sample belongs to a study of blood T cell repertoires in COVID-19. Study as a whole: Samples came from the United States, Italy and Spain, spanning acute and convalescent COVID-19.

Germline V lookup: CDR1 LNHDA, CDR2 SQIVND (reference sequence). V trimming: 9 bases; J trimming: 2 bases; junction bases outside the gene matches: 7. The CDR3 loop spans 14 amino acids. The sequence was collected from a man older than 75 with active or convalescent COVID-19. Specimen: peripheral blood. This chain joins TRBV19 and TRBJ1-1; the match to TRBD1 covers 9 bases. CDR3 coding DNA: TGTGCCAGCTGGGGACAGGGACAAAACACTGAAGCTTTCTTT. It yields the protein CASWGQGQNTEAFF.